This TCR beta chain derives from a study of human T cells and chemical hapten exposure. At the level of the study: Patch tests of 0.01% DPC on the upper back were read at 6 days.

Findings and limits, study-wide: While controls formed fewer of them, expanded TCRs formed significantly more large CDR3 similarity clusters. There was no change with DPC sensitization in TCRs above 1 in 1000 frequency.

The time point is: pre-sensitization, week 0. Treatment meaning: therapeutic diphenylcyclopropenone sensitization with weekly scalp DPC. It was the library that attached unique molecular identifiers to individual cDNA molecules. TCRdb redid the calling of the RACE reads with MiXCR, one entry per CDR3 protein. Of approximately 400,000 distinct CDR3 sequences listed, 5.1% are singletons. This clonotype was seen many times. Its antigen is unidentified. The CDR3 has 15 residues. V shed 2 bases, J shed 7 bases, and the junction held 8 bases outside the gene matches. Germline V lookup: CDR1 MNHEY, CDR2 SVGEGT.

The sequencing used whole blood, collected in connection with sensitization to the hapten diphenylcyclopropenone (DPC). The chain recombines TRBV6-2 or TRBV6-3 with TRBJ2-1; 7 nucleotides agree with TRBD2. This clonotype originated in a woman in her fifties or sixties with alopecia areata. Some clones in this sample may be carry-over from other donors' samples. CDR3 loop: CASSYAAGAKNEQFF. The CDR3 bases are TGTGCCAGCAGTTACGCGGCGGGAGCGAAAAATGAGCAGTTCTTC.